These 7 T cell receptor beta chains originate from one sample sequenced in a study of response to subunit inactivated influenza vaccine. One entry per CDR3 protein results from TCRdb running MiXCR on the RT-PCR reads. The data hold about 160,000 distinct CDR3 sequences, with 9.5% to 13% observed a single time. The source material was non-naive T cells sorted from PBMCs, sampled around seven weeks after vaccination. All receptors come from a man aged 50 to 59 who received an inactivated influenza vaccine.

This clonotype was seen a handful of times. The chain is built from TRBV29-1 and TRBJ2-7, with D perhaps matching TRBD1 or TRBD2 (5 bases each). This CDR3 is built from 14 residues. Germline values: CDR1 SQVTM, CDR2 ANQGSEA. V lost 2 bases and J lost 4, with 15 bases in between. The CDR3: CSVERAGTDYEQYF. The CDR3 nucleotides are TGCAGCGTTGAAAGAGCCGGGACCGATTACGAGCAGTACTTC.

The table lists this clonotype with many counts. The gene calls are TRBV12-3 or TRBV12-4 and TRBJ2-7; no clear D. The CDR3 runs to 15 residues. Trimming stripped 3 bases from V and 0 bases from J, with 12 bases between. CDR3 sequence: CASSFGLRSSYEQYF. Written as DNA, the CDR3 is TGTGCCAGCAGTTTTGGGTTAAGGTCCTCCTACGAGCAGTACTTC.

In this sample, this clonotype turned up many times. V and J are TRBV11-2 and TRBJ2-1; 10 positions agree with TRBD2. The V gene end was trimmed by 1 base and the J gene end by 4 bases; junction bases not matched to a gene: 10. Germline-derived CDR1 and CDR2 are SGHAT and FQNNGV. This CDR3 region has 18 residues. The CDR3 spells CASSLVPPGLAPYNEQFF. CDR3 coding DNA: TGTGCCAGCAGCTTAGTACCGCCGGGACTAGCGCCATACAATGAGCAGTTCTTC.

Only a few counts were recorded for this clonotype. The J gene is TRBJ2-4, the V gene TRBV20-1, with TRBD1 as a possible D gene (5 bases). The CDR3 contains 16 residues. Germline V gives CDR1 DFQATT, CDR2 SNEGSKA (reference sequence). V gave up 6 bases and J gave up 1 base, with 19 bases separating them. Here the CDR3 DNA reads TGCAGTGCCGTCCCGGCCTCATCAGGGGCCAAAAACATTCAGTACTTC. Protein: CSAVPASSGAKNIQYF.

The DNA for the CDR3 is TGTGCCAGCAGTGAAACGGCAGACTCTGGAAACACCATATATTTT. As protein: CASSETADSGNTIYF. This chain uses TRBV6-1 with TRBJ1-3; no definite D call. V was cut by 2 bases and J by 0 bases, with 8 bases left in between. The germline gives CDR1 MNHNS, CDR2 SASEGT. This CDR3 has 15 amino acids.

This clonotype was picked up many times. V usage is TRBV6-1 and J usage is TRBJ1-1; perhaps TRBD1 as D (5 bases). V was pared by 6 bases and J by 0 bases, with 8 bases between. CDR3 size: 13 residues. Germline CDR1 reads MNHNS; CDR2 reads SASEGT. The CDR3 is CASSRDLNTEAFF. The CDR3, as DNA: TGTGCCAGCAGCCGGGACCTGAACACTGAAGCTTTCTTT.

Only a few counts were recorded for this clonotype. The V call is TRBV11-2, the J call TRBJ2-3; 7 bases match TRBD1. Germline-derived CDR1 and CDR2 are SGHAT and FQNNGV. The CDR3 extends over 15 amino acids. Trimming removed 3 bases from V and 2 bases from J; junction bases left unmatched: 5. The CDR3 is CASSFRQGLTDTQYF. The CDR3 DNA sequence: TGTGCCAGCAGCTTCCGACAGGGCCTCACAGATACGCAGTATTTT. The entire variable domain, with the rest obtained from reference TRBV11-2 and TRBJ2-3, is as follows: EAGVAQSPRYKIIEKRQSVAFWCNPISGHATLYWYQQILGQGPKLLIQFQNNGVVDDSQLPKDRFSAERLKGVDSTLKIQPAKLEDSAVYLCASSFRQGLTDTQYFGPGTRLTVL.